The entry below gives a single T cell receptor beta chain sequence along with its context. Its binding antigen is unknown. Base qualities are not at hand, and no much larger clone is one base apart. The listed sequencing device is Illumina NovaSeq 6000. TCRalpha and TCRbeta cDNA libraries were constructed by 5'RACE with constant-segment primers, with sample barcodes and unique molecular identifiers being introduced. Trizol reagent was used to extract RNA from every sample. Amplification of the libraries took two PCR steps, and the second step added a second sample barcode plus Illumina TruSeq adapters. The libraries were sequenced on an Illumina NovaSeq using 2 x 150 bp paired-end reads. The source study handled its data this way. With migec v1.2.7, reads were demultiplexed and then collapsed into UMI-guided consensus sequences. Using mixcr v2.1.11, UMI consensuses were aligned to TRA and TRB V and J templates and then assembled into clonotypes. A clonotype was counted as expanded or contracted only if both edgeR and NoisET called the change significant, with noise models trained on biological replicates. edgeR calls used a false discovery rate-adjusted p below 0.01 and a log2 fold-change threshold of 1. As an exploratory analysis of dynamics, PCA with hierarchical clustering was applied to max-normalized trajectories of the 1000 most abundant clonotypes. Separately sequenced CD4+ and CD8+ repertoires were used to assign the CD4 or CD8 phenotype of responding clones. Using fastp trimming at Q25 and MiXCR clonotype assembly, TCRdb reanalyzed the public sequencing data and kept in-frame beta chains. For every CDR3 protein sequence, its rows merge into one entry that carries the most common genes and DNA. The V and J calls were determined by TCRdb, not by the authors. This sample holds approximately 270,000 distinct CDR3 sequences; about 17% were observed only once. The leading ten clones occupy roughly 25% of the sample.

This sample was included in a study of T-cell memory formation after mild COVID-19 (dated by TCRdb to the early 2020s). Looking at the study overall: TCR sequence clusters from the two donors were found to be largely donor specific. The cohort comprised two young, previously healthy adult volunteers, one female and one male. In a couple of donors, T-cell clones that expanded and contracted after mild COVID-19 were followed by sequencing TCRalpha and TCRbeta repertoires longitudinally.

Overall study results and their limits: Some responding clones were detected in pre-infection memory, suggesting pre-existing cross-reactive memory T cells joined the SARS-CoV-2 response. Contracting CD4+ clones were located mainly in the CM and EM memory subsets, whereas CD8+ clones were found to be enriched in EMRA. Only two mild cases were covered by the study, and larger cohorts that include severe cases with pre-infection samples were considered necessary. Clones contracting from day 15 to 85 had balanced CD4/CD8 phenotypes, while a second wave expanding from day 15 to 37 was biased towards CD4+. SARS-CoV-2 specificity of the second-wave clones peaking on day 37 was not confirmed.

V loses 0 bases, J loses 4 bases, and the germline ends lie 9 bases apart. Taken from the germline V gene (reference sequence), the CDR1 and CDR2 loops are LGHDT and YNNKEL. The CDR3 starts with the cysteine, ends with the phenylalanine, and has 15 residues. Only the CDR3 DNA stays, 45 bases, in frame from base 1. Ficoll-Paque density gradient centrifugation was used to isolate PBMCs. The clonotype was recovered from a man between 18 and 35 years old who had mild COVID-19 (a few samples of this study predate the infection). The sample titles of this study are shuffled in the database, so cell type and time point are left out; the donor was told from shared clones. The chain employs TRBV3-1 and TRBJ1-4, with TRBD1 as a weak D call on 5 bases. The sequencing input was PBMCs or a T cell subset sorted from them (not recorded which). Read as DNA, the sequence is TGTGCCAGCAGCCAAGACGGGGGATATAATGAAAAACTGTTTTTT. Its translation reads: CASSQDGGYNEKLFF.